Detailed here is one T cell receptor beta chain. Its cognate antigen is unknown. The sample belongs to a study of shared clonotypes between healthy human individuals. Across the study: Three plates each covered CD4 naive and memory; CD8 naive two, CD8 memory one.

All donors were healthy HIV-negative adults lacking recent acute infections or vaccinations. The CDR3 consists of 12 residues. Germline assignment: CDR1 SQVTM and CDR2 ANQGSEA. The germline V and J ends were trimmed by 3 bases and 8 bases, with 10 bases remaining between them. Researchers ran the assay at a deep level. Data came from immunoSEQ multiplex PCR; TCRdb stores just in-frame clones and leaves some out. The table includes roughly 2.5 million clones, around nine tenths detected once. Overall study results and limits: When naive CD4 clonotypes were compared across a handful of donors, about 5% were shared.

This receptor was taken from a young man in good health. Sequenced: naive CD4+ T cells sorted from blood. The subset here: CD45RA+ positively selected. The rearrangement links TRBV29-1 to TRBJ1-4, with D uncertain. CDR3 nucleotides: TGCAGCGTTGAGTTAGGAGGGGAAAAACTGTTTTTT. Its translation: CSVELGGEKLFF.